Listed below are T cell receptor beta chains from one sample, sequenced in a study of blood T cells in healthy people across ages. TCRdb re-called the 5' RACE reads with MiXCR, one entry per CDR3 protein. The sample has over 700,000 distinct CDR3 sequences; about 25% are singletons. These same records also appear under a second study, on T cells of mothers and their children.

Sequenced: blood. The receptors were gathered from a boy between 10 and 17 years old in good health. Both conserved end residues are part of each CDR3. The order of the fields is J gene, V gene, D gene, clone size, CDR3 protein, CDR3 DNA. D genes are given only for firm matches. Some rows have no size entry. The others give once, few or many, or a class for an expanded clone.

TRBJ2-3 TRBV11-1 . . CASSLGLAPYTDTQYF TGTGCCAGCAGCTTAGGGCTAGCACCCTACACAGATACGCAGTATTTT
TRBJ2-7 TRBV25-1 . . CASSVDRPPYEQYF TGTGCCAGCAGTGTCGACAGGCCGCCCTACGAGCAGTACTTC
TRBJ2-3 TRBV5-6 . few CASSLAVDTQYF TGTGCCAGCAGCTTAGCAGTGGATACGCAGTATTTT
TRBJ2-5 TRBV7-2 . . CASSLERMKTQYF TGTGCCAGCAGCTTAGAGAGGATGAAGACCCAGTACTTC
TRBJ2-3 TRBV4-1 . . CASSQDRRQRNYQADTQYF TGCGCCAGCAGCCAAGATAGAAGACAGCGGAATTATCAAGCAGATACGCAGTATTTT
TRBJ2-5 TRBV3-1 . many CASSQVETQYF TGTGCCAGCAGCCAAGTCGAGACCCAGTACTTC
TRBJ2-1 TRBV6-2/TRBV6-3 . few CASSYPPYNEQFF TGTGCCAGCAGTTACCCACCCTACAATGAACAGTTCTTC
TRBJ2-1 TRBV4-1 . . CASNGGPSYNEQFF TGCGCCAGCAACGGCGGACCCTCCTACAATGAGCAGTTCTTC
TRBJ2-5 TRBV5-1 TRBD2 few CASSLDRTSPQETQYF TGCGCCAGCAGCTTGGATAGGACTAGCCCCCAAGAGACCCAGTACTTC
TRBJ2-1 TRBV12-3/TRBV12-4 . . CASSLRGLGEQFF TGTGCCAGCAGTTTAAGAGGTCTGGGTGAGCAGTTCTTC
TRBJ1-2 TRBV9 . . CASSARRGNSHGYTF TGTGCCAGCAGCGCCCGACGGGGAAACTCTCATGGCTACACCTTC
TRBJ2-5 TRBV7-9 . . CASSEEPGARETQYF TGTGCCAGCAGCGAAGAACCAGGGGCGCGGGAGACCCAGTACTTC
TRBJ2-3 TRBV5-1 . . CASSRETDTQYF TGCGCCAGCAGTAGGGAGACAGATACGCAGTATTTT
TRBJ2-5 TRBV27 . few CASRTNGLETLYF TGTGCCAGCAGGACCAACGGGTTGGAGACCCTGTACTTC
TRBJ2-1 TRBV20-1 TRBD2 few CSAEGLAGVNEQFF TGCAGTGCGGAGGGACTAGCGGGGGTCAATGAGCAGTTCTTC
TRBJ1-5 TRBV20-1 TRBD1 . CSAGQGARDSNQPQHF TGCAGTGCCGGACAGGGGGCGCGGGATAGCAATCAGCCCCAGCATTTT
TRBJ2-3 TRBV20-1 TRBD2 . CSATQTSGVTDTQYF TGCAGTGCTACACAGACTAGCGGGGTCACAGATACGCAGTATTTT
TRBJ2-5 TRBV5-1 . . CASSLDTTGWTQYF TGCGCCAGCAGCTTGGATACCACAGGATGGACCCAGTACTTC
TRBJ2-5 TRBV29-1 . few CSVEARDKKETQYF TGCAGCGTTGAAGCCAGGGACAAAAAAGAGACCCAGTACTTC
TRBJ2-1 TRBV3-1 . . CASSQPLAGTNEQFF TGTGCCAGCAGCCAACCCCTAGCCGGGACCAATGAGCAGTTCTTC
TRBJ2-2 TRBV7-9 . . CASSYDLGQNTGELFF TGTGCCAGCAGCTACGACCTTGGACAGAACACCGGGGAGCTGTTTTTT
TRBJ2-3 TRBV6-8 TRBD2 . CASNTSGLTDTQYF TGTGCCAGCAACACTAGCGGACTCACAGATACGCAGTATTTT
TRBJ2-5 TRBV4-2 . many CASSLSPTLQETQYF TGTGCCAGCAGCCTCTCTCCAACGCTGCAAGAGACCCAGTACTTC
TRBJ2-1 TRBV4-1 . few CASSQELSRF TGCGCCAGCAGCCAAGAGCTCAGCCGTTTC
TRBJ2-7 TRBV11-2 . many CASSLYYEQYF TGTGCCAGCAGCTTATACTACGAGCAGTACTTC
TRBJ2-7 TRBV11-2 TRBD1 . CASSLVFGTGTYEQYF TGTGCCAGCAGCTTAGTATTCGGGACAGGGACGTACGAGCAGTACTTC
TRBJ2-5 TRBV20-1 TRBD2 few CSARALGLAGLQETQCF TGCAGTGCTAGAGCCCTTGGGCTAGCGGGGTTACAAGAGACCCAGTGCTTC
TRBJ2-7 TRBV4-3 . . CASSQDGQGTNEQYF TGCGCCAGCAGCCAAGATGGCCAGGGTACGAACGAGCAGTACTTC
TRBJ2-2 TRBV7-9 . . CASSLTQNGELFF TGTGCCAGCAGTCTCACTCAGAACGGGGAGCTGTTTTTT
TRBJ2-7 TRBV5-1 . few CASSLEGSEYEQYF TGCGCCAGCAGCTTGGAAGGGAGCGAATACGAGCAGTACTTC
TRBJ2-2 TRBV5-1 TRBD2 once CASSLAGSGIGSGELFF TGCGCCAGCAGCTTGGCTGGTAGCGGGATCGGGTCCGGGGAGCTGTTTTTT
TRBJ2-7 TRBV24-1 . few CATSPRGDRYEQYF TGTGCCACCAGTCCCCGGGGAGACCGATACGAGCAGTACTTC
TRBJ2-7 TRBV28 TRBD1 . CASRTYRGAYEQYF TGTGCCAGCAGAACTTACAGGGGGGCCTACGAGCAGTACTTC
TRBJ2-3 TRBV7-2 TRBD2 . CASRTSGGADTQYF TGTGCCAGCAGGACTAGCGGGGGGGCAGATACGCAGTATTTT
TRBJ2-1 TRBV7-2 . few CASSLYYYNEQFF TGTGCCAGCAGCTTGTATTACTACAATGAGCAGTTCTTC
TRBJ2-1 TRBV5-5 . . CASSPTAWVWGSKQLYNEQFF TGTGCCAGCAGCCCCACCGCGTGGGTTTGGGGATCCAAGCAGTTATACAATGAGCAGTTCTTC
TRBJ1-2 TRBV29-1 . . CSARQLPNYGYTF TGCAGCGCCAGACAGCTACCTAACTATGGCTACACCTTC
TRBJ2-3 TRBV4-1 . . CASSQVRDGASTDTQYF TGCGCCAGCAGCCAAGTCCGGGACGGAGCTAGCACAGATACGCAGTATTTT
TRBJ2-3 TRBV7-2 . few CASSLAPADTDTQYF TGTGCCAGCAGCTTAGCCCCGGCAGACACAGATACGCAGTATTTT
TRBJ2-1 TRBV5-6 TRBD2 few CASSLALAERYNEQFF TGTGCCAGCAGCTTGGCCCTAGCGGAGAGATACAATGAGCAGTTCTTC
TRBJ2-1 TRBV24-1 . . CATSDLLGHNEQFF TGTGCCACCAGTGATTTATTAGGACACAATGAGCAGTTCTTC
TRBJ2-7 TRBV12-3/TRBV12-4 . . CASSYPGDEQYF TGTGCCAGCAGTTATCCAGGCGACGAGCAGTACTTC
TRBJ1-2 TRBV5-1 . few CASSLQDGSYGYTF TGCGCCAGCAGCTTACAAGATGGCAGCTATGGCTACACCTTC
TRBJ2-1 TRBV14 . . CASSQLGAVSYNEQFF TGTGCCAGCAGCCAATTGGGGGCAGTCTCCTACAATGAGCAGTTCTTC